This TCR beta chain was found in a study of identical twins. This clonotype was seen ten or more times. There are 12 residues in the CDR3. V gave up 1 base and J gave up 7 bases, with 7 bases separating them. Germline values: CDR1 KGHSH, CDR2 LQKENI. A universal primer site came from template switching; cDNA carried unique molecular identifiers. TCRdb recomputed calls from the 5' RACE reads with MiXCR, one row per CDR3 protein. The sample includes about 210,000 distinct CDR3 sequences, around 9.6% of them seen just once. This rearrangement joins TRBV18 to TRBJ1-2; D not resolved. Sequenced: memory (CD45RO+) T cells sorted from blood. This receptor was identified in a woman aged 18-29 years in good health. The CDR3 here is CASSPLFPGYTF. Written as DNA, the CDR3 is TGTGCCAGCTCACCACTCTTTCCTGGCTACACCTTC.